This TCR beta chain originates from a study of cytomegalovirus exposure and HLA in healthy donors. The sample holds a few counts of this clone. Its antigen is unidentified. Study-level findings and limits: Across donors, presence/absence analyses took sequencing depth to be roughly uniform.

The CDR3 contains 13 residues. Germline V gives CDR1 LNHDA, CDR2 SQIVND (reference sequence). Trimming pared 5 bases from V and 6 bases from J, leaving 14 bases between. PCR involved 60 Vbeta and 13 Jbeta primers. Clones were read by immunoSEQ multiplex PCR, and TCRdb kept only the in-frame ones, dropping some. This sample has approximately 150,000 clones, with roughly 68% found just once. This chain joins TRBV19 and TRBJ2-7; D not certain. The source is a young man in good health and CMV-seropositive. The sample comprised PBMCs. In nucleotides, the CDR3 is TGTGCCAGTAGTTATCCCGGGTGGCGCGAGCAGTACTTC. As protein: CASSYPGWREQYF.